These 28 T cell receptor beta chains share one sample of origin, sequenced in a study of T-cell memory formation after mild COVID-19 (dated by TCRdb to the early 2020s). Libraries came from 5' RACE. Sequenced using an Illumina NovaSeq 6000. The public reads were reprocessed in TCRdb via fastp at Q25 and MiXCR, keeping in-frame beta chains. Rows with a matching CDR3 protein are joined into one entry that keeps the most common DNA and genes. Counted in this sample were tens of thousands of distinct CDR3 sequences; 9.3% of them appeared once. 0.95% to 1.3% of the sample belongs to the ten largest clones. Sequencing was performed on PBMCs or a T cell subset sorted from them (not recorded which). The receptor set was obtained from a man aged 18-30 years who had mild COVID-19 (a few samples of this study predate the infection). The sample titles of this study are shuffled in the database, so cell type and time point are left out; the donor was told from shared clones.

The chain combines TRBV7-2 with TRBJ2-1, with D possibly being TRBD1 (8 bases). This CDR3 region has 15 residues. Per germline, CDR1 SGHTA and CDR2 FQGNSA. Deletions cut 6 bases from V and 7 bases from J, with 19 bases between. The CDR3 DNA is TGTGCCAGCAGGTCAGGGGGCTCCGGGGGGAATGAGCAGTTCTTC. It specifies CASRSGGSGGNEQFF. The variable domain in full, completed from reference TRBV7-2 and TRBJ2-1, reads GAGVSQSPSNKVTEKGKDVELRCDPISGHTALYWYRQSLGQGLEFLIYFQGNSAPDKSGLPSDRFSAERTGGSVSTLTIQRTQQEDSAVYLCASRSGGSGGNEQFFGPGTRLTVL.

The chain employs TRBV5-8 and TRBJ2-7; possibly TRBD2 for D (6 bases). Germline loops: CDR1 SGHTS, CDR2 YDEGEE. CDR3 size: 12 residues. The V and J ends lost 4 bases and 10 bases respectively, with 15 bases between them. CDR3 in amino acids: CASSRGTAIQYV. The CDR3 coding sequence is TGTGCCAGCAGCCGCGGGACGGCAATCCAGTACGTC.

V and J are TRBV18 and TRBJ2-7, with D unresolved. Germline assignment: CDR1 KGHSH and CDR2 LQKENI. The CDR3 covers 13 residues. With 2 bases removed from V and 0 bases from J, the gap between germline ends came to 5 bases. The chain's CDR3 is CASSPNHSYEQYV. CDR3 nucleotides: TGTGCCAGCTCACCAAACCACTCCTACGAGCAGTACGTC.

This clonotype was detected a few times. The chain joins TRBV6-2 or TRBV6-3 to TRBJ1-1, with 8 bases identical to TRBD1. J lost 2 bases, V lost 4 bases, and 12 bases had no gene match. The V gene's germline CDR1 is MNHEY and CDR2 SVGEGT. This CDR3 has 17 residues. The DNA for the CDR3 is TGTGCCAGCAGTTTCATCCAGGGGGCCTCCGAAAACACTGAAGCTTTCTTT. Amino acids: CASSFIQGASENTEAFF.

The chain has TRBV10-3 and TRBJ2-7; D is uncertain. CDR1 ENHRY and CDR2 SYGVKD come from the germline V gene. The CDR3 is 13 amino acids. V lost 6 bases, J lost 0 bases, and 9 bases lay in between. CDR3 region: CAIRASVSYEQYV. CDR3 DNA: TGTGCCATCAGGGCATCAGTCTCCTACGAGCAGTACGTC.

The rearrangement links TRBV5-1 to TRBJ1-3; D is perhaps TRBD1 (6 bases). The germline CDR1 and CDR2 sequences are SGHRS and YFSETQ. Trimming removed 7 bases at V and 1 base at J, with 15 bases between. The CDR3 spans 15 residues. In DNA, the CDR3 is TGCGCCAGCGGAAATTTCGGGACATCTGGAAACACCATATATTTT. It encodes CASGNFGTSGNTIYF.

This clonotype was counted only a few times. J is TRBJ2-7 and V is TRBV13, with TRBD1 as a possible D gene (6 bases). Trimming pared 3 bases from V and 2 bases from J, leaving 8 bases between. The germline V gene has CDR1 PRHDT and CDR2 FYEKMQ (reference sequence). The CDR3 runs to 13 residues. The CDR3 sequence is CASSFDRTYEQYF. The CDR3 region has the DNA TGTGCCAGCAGCTTCGACAGGACCTACGAGCAGTACTTC. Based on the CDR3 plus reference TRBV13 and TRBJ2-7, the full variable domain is AAGVIQSPRHLIKEKRETATLKCYPIPRHDTVYWYQQGPGQDPQFLISFYEKMQSDKGSIPDRFSAQQFSDYHSELNMSSLELGDSALYFCASSFDRTYEQYFGPGTRLTVT.

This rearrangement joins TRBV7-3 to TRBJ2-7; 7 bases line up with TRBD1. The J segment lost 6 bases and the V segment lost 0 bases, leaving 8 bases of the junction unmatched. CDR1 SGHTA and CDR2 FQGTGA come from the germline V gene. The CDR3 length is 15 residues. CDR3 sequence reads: CASSLTRDRTGEQYF. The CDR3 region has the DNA TGTGCCAGCAGCTTAACCCGGGACAGAACGGGCGAGCAGTACTTC.

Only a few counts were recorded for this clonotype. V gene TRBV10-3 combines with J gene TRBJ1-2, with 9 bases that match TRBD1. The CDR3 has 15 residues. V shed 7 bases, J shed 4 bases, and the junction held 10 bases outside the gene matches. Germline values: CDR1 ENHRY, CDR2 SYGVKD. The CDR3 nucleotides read TGTGCCATCAACGCACCGGGACAGGGTTTCTATGGCTACACCTTC. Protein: CAINAPGQGFYGYTF.

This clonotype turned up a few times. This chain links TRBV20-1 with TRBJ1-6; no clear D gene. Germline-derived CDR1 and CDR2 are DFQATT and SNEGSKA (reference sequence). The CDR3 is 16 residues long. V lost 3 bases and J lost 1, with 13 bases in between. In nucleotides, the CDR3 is TGCAGTGCTAGGACTCGGAAGGTGTCCTATAATTCACCCCTCCACTTT. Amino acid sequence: CSARTRKVSYNSPLHF.

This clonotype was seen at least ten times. The CDR3 sequence: CASSLTPRNEQFF. CDR3 bases: TGCGCCAGCAGCTTAACCCCTAGGAATGAGCAGTTCTTC. V is TRBV5-1 and J is TRBJ2-1; D gene ambiguous. CDR3 length: 13 amino acids. Trimming left V 2 bases short and J 7 bases short, with 10 bases between. Per germline, CDR1 SGHRS and CDR2 YFSETQ.

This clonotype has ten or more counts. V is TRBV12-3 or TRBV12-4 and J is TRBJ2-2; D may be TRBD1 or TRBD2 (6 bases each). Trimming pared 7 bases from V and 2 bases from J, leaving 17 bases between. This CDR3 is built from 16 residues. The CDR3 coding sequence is TGTGCCAGCACCACCCTCGGGGGCTTCAACACCGGGGAGCTGTTTTTT. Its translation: CASTTLGGFNTGELFF.

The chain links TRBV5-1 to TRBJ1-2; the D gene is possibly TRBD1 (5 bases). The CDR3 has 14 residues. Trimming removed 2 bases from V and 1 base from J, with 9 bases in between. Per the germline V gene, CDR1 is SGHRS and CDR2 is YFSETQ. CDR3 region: CASSFQGVNYGYTF. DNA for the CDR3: TGCGCCAGCAGCTTCCAGGGAGTTAACTATGGCTACACCTTC.

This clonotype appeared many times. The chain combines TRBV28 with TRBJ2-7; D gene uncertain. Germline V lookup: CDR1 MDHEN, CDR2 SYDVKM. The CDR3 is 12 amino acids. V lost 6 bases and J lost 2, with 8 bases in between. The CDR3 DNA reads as TGTGCCAGCAGAACAGAGACCTACGAGCAGTACGTC. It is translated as CASRTETYEQYV.

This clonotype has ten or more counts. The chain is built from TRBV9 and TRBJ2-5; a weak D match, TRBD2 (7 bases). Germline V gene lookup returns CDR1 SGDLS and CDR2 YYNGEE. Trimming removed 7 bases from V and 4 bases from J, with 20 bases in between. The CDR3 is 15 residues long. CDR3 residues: CASGIGGAYAETQYF. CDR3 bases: TGTGCCAGCGGTATAGGGGGGGCCTATGCAGAGACCCAGTACTTC.

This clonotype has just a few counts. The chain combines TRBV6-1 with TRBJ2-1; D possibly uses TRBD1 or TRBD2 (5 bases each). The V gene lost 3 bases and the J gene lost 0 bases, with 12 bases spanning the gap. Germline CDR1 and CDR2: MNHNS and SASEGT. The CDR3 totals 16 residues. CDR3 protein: CASSETGTDSYNEQFF. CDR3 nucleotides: TGTGCCAGCAGTGAGACCGGGACGGACTCCTACAATGAGCAGTTCTTC.

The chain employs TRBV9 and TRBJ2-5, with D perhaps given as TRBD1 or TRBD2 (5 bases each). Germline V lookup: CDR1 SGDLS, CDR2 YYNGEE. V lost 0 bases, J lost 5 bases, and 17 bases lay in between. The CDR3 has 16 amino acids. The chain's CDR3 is CASSVEGDAEEETQYF. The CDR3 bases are TGTGCCAGCAGCGTAGAAGGGGACGCGGAGGAGGAGACCCAGTACTTC.

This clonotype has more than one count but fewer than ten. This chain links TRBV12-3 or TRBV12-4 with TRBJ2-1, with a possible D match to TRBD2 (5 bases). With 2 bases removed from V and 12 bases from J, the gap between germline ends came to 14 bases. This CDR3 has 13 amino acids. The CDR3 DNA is TGTGCCAGCAGTTTAAGCCTCGAGGGAGTGCAGTTCTTC. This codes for CASSLSLEGVQFF.

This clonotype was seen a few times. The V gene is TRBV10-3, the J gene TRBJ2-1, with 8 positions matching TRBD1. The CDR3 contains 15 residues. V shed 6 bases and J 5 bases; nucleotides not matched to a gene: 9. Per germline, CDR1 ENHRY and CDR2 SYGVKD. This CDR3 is CAIRQQGVTDNEQFF. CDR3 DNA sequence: TGTGCCATCAGGCAACAGGGGGTAACGGACAATGAGCAGTTCTTC.

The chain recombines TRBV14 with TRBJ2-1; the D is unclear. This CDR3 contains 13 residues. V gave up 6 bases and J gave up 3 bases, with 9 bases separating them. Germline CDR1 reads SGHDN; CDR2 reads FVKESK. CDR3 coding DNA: TGTGCCAGCAGTCTAGGGTTCTACAATGAGCAGTTCTTC. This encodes CASSLGFYNEQFF.

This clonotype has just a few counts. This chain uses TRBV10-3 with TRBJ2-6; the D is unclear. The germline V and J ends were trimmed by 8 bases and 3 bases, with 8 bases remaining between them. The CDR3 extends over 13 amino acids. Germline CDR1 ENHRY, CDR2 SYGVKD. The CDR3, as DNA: TGTGCCATCGAGCAGGTTGGGGCCAACGTCCTGACTTTC. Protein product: CAIEQVGANVLTF.

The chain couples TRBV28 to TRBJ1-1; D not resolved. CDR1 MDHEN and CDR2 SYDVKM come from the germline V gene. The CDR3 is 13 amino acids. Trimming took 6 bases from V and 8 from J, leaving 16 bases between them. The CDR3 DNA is TGTGCCAGCAGCTTACCCCGGTTCGACGAAGCTTTCTTT. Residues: CASSLPRFDEAFF.

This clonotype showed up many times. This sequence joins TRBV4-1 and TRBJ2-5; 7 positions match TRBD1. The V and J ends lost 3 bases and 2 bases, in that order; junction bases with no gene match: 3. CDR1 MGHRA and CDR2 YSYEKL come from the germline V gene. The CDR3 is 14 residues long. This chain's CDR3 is CASSQPGGQETQYF. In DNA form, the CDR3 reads TGCGCCAGCAGCCAGCCAGGGGGTCAAGAGACCCAGTACTTC.

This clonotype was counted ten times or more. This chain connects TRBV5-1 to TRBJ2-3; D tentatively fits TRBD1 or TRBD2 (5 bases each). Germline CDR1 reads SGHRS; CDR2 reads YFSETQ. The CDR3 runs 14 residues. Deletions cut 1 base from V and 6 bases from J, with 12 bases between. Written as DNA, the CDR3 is TGCGCCAGCAGCTTGCAGCTCGGGACCGATACGCAGTATTTT. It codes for CASSLQLGTDTQYF.

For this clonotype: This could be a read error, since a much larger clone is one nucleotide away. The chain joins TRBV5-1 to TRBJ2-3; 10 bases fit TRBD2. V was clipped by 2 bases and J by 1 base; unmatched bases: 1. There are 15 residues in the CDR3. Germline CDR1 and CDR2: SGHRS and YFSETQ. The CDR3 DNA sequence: TGCGCCAGCAGCTTTACTAGCGGGGGCACAGATACGCAGTATTTT. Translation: CASSFTSGGTDTQYF.

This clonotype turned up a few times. The CDR3 here is CASSPSDPPAAFF. The CDR3 nucleotides are TGTGCCAGCTCACCATCGGACCCCCCGGCGGCTTTCTTT. The chain recombines TRBV18 with TRBJ1-1; D is ambiguous. CDR1 and CDR2 (germline): KGHSH, LQKENI. V was shortened by 2 bases and J by 11 bases, with 15 bases between the two germline ends. The CDR3 runs to 13 residues.

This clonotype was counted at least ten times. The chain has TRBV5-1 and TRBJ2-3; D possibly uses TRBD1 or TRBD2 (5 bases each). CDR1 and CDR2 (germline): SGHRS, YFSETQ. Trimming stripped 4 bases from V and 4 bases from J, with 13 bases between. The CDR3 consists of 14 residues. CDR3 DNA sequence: TGCGCCAGCAGCCCCGGGACGCCCCCAGATACGCAGTATTTT. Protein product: CASSPGTPPDTQYF.

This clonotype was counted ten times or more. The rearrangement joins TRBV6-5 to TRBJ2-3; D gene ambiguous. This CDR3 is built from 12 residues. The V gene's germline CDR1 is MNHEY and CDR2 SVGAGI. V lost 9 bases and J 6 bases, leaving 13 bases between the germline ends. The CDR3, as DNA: TGTGCCAGTAAGATTGGAGAGGATACGCAGTATTTT. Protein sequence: CASKIGEDTQYF.